This T cell receptor (beta chain) was documented in a study of CD8 T cells in Susac syndrome. This clonotype was observed once. When the RNA was reverse transcribed, random hexamers were used with an input of about 0.45 to 1 ug. Coverage of TCR beta CDR3 amplification by immunoSEQ multiplex PCR extended to 54 Vbeta and 13 Jbeta. TCRdb called the immunoSEQ multiplex PCR reads again in MiXCR, with one record for every CDR3 protein. The profile shows under 200,000 distinct CDR3 sequences, more than 90% of them singletons. The CDR3 contains 20 residues. V gave up 1 base and J gave up 3 bases, with 25 bases separating them. CDR1 is MGHRA, CDR2 YSYEKL, per germline.

This chain joins TRBV4-1 and TRBJ1-5; D not resolved. The clonotype comes from a human donor with Susac syndrome. Sample: CD4+ T cells from PBMCs. CDR3 sequence: CASSQAEGLLPPWYNQPQHF. CDR3 DNA: TGCGCCAGCAGCCAAGCTGAAGGGTTACTCCCACCGTGGTACAATCAGCCCCAGCATTTT.